This T cell receptor (beta chain) is drawn from a study of T cells in Graves' hyperthyroidism and ophthalmopathy. The study, taken as a whole, reports: Ophthalmopathy and stable hyperthyroidism were separated by a 13 V-J model. A median around 6 months before onset, the model predicted ophthalmopathy.

Between the trimmed V and J ends, which lost 6 bases and 1 base, there was a span of 16 bases. The CDR3 consists of 16 residues. To note about this clonotype: Its antigen is not identified.

Amplification of TCR beta CDR3 regions used RNA as the template. The primer set for the first-round RT-PCR of the TCR CDR3 was HTBI. TCRdb redid the calling of the multiplex PCR reads with MiXCR, one entry per CDR3 protein. The profile shows 250,000 to 300,000 distinct CDR3 sequences, approximately 14% of them singletons. The rearrangement joins TRBV12-3 or TRBV12-4 to TRBJ1-3, with TRBD1 as a possible D gene (6 bases). This TCR was recovered from a woman in her fifties or sixties with Graves' hyperthyroidism that later progressed to Graves' ophthalmopathy. Specimen: blood. CDR3 region: CASSRYRAGSGNTIYF. The CDR3 DNA reads TGTGCCAGCAGCCGCTACAGGGCAGGGTCTGGAAACACCATATATTTT.